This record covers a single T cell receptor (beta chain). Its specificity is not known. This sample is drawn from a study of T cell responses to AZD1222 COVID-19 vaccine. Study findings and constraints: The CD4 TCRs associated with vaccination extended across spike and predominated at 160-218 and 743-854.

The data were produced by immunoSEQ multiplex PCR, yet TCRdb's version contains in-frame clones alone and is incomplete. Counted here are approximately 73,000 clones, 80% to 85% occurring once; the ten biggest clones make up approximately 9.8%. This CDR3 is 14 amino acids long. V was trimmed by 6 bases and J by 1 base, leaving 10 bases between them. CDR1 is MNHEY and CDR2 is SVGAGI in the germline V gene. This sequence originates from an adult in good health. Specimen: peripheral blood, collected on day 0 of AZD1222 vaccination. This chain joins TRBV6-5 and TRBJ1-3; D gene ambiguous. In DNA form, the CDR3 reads TGTGCCAGCAGAGAGGGAGGGTCTGGAAACACCATATATTTT. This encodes CASREGGSGNTIYF.